The rows below give T cell receptor beta chains drawn from one sample of a study of human T cells and chemical hapten exposure. TCRdb analysed the RACE reads with MiXCR anew, one entry per CDR3 protein. Among 85,000 to 100,000 distinct CDR3 sequences listed, around 12% were seen once. The sequencing here drew on whole blood, taken in connection with sensitization to the hapten diphenylcyclopropenone (DPC). These receptors came from a middle-aged woman with alopecia areata. Some clones in this sample may be carry-over from other donors' samples. The CDR3 runs from the conserved cysteine through the conserved F or W. The order of the fields is CDR3 DNA, CDR3 protein, clone size, V gene, D gene, J gene. D genes are given only for firm matches. Clone size appears in some rows only: once, few, many, or a class for an expanded clone.

cdr3_nt: TGTGCCAGCAGTTACCTGGACAGGGGGGGAGAGACCCAGTACTTC; cdr3_aa: CASSYLDRGGETQYF; clone_size: few; v_call: TRBV6-5; d_call: TRBD1; j_call: TRBJ2-5
cdr3_nt: TGCGCCAGCAGCCAAGGAGGCAGGACTGAAGCTTTCTTT; cdr3_aa: CASSQGGRTEAFF; clone_size: few; v_call: TRBV4-3; d_call: .; j_call: TRBJ1-1
cdr3_nt: TGTGCCAGCAGTGGAGGACTAGCGGTCAAAGAGACCCAGTACTTC; cdr3_aa: CASSGGLAVKETQYF; clone_size: .; v_call: TRBV2; d_call: TRBD2; j_call: TRBJ2-5
cdr3_nt: TGTGCCAGCAGCCAAGCCGGGACAGCGACTAATGAAAAACTGTTTTTT; cdr3_aa: CASSQAGTATNEKLFF; clone_size: .; v_call: TRBV4-2; d_call: TRBD1; j_call: TRBJ1-4
cdr3_nt: TGCGCCAGCAGCTTGGATCCGGGAGGTGACGAGCAGTACTTC; cdr3_aa: CASSLDPGGDEQYF; clone_size: .; v_call: TRBV5-1; d_call: TRBD2; j_call: TRBJ2-7
cdr3_nt: TGTGCCAGCTCACCGGGACAGTACCAAGAGACCCAGTACTTC; cdr3_aa: CASSPGQYQETQYF; clone_size: many; v_call: TRBV18; d_call: TRBD1; j_call: TRBJ2-5
cdr3_nt: TGTGCCAGCAGTCCGCGACAGGGAACTGAAGCTTTCTTT; cdr3_aa: CASSPRQGTEAFF; clone_size: .; v_call: TRBV27; d_call: TRBD1; j_call: TRBJ1-1
cdr3_nt: TGTGCCAGCAGTGATCTAAATAGCAATCAGCCCCAGCATTTT; cdr3_aa: CASSDLNSNQPQHF; clone_size: few; v_call: TRBV6-4; d_call: .; j_call: TRBJ1-5
cdr3_nt: TGTGCCAGCAGCTTCCTAGGTGACCCACGCTCCTACGAGCAGTACTTC; cdr3_aa: CASSFLGDPRSYEQYF; clone_size: few; v_call: TRBV7-2; d_call: .; j_call: TRBJ2-7
cdr3_nt: TGTGCCACCAGGCGGCCTGGGCAGGGGGCAAGCAATGAGCAGTTCTTC; cdr3_aa: CATRRPGQGASNEQFF; clone_size: few; v_call: TRBV15; d_call: TRBD1; j_call: TRBJ2-1
cdr3_nt: TGTGCCAGCTCAATGTCTCCCGGACAGGGGGGATACAATGAGCAGTTCTTC; cdr3_aa: CASSMSPGQGGYNEQFF; clone_size: few; v_call: TRBV18; d_call: TRBD1; j_call: TRBJ2-1
cdr3_nt: TGTGCCAGCAGCCAAGTATTAAGCGGTGGTGATGAGCAGTTCTTC; cdr3_aa: CASSQVLSGGDEQFF; clone_size: .; v_call: TRBV3-1; d_call: .; j_call: TRBJ2-1
cdr3_nt: TGCAGCGTTGAAGGTCGGGGAATCTATGGCTACACCTTC; cdr3_aa: CSVEGRGIYGYTF; clone_size: .; v_call: TRBV29-1; d_call: .; j_call: TRBJ1-2
cdr3_nt: TGTGCCAGCAGCTCGGGAGCCCGCACAGATACGCAGTATTTT; cdr3_aa: CASSSGARTDTQYF; clone_size: few; v_call: TRBV11-3; d_call: .; j_call: TRBJ2-3
cdr3_nt: TGCGCCAGCAGCCAAGATGAGGGCGGGAATAGGGGTCATGGCTACACCTTC; cdr3_aa: CASSQDEGGNRGHGYTF; clone_size: many; v_call: TRBV4-3; d_call: .; j_call: TRBJ1-2
cdr3_nt: TGTGCCACCAGTGATTCAAACTATGGCTACACCTTC; cdr3_aa: CATSDSNYGYTF; clone_size: .; v_call: TRBV24-1; d_call: .; j_call: TRBJ1-2
cdr3_nt: TGTGCCAGCAGTTTAGGGCTAGGTCAGCCCCAGCATTTT; cdr3_aa: CASSLGLGQPQHF; clone_size: many; v_call: TRBV12-3/TRBV12-4; d_call: .; j_call: TRBJ1-5
cdr3_nt: TGTGCCAGCAGTTCGCAGAAACTTATCACAGATACGCAGTATTTT; cdr3_aa: CASSSQKLITDTQYF; clone_size: few; v_call: TRBV7-9; d_call: .; j_call: TRBJ2-3
cdr3_nt: TGTGCCAGCAGCCGTGCATATTCACCCCTCCACTTT; cdr3_aa: CASSRAYSPLHF; clone_size: .; v_call: TRBV28; d_call: .; j_call: TRBJ1-6
cdr3_nt: TGTGCCAGCTCATCTGGACTAGCGGGGCTCTCTGGGGCCAACGTCCTGACTTTC; cdr3_aa: CASSSGLAGLSGANVLTF; clone_size: .; v_call: TRBV18; d_call: TRBD2; j_call: TRBJ2-6
cdr3_nt: TGTGCCAGCTCACCAGTAGGGGTCCGGCAAAACATTCAGTACTTC; cdr3_aa: CASSPVGVRQNIQYF; clone_size: few; v_call: TRBV18; d_call: .; j_call: TRBJ2-4
cdr3_nt: TGTGCCAGTAGTATAGACTGGACCAGGGGTCGACGCAATCAGCCCCAGCATTTT; cdr3_aa: CASSIDWTRGRRNQPQHF; clone_size: .; v_call: TRBV19; d_call: .; j_call: TRBJ1-5
cdr3_nt: TGTGCCAGCAGTTTATGGCTAGCGGGGACCACAGATACGCAGTATTTT; cdr3_aa: CASSLWLAGTTDTQYF; clone_size: .; v_call: TRBV12-3/TRBV12-4; d_call: TRBD2; j_call: TRBJ2-3
cdr3_nt: TGTGCCACCAGCACGGCGCCCGGCGTAGAGACCCAGTACTTC; cdr3_aa: CATSTAPGVETQYF; clone_size: .; v_call: TRBV15; d_call: .; j_call: TRBJ2-5
cdr3_nt: TGCGCCAGCAGCTTGGGAAATAACAACAATGAGCAGTTCTTC; cdr3_aa: CASSLGNNNNEQFF; clone_size: few; v_call: TRBV5-1; d_call: .; j_call: TRBJ2-1
cdr3_nt: TGTGCCAGCAGCCAAGTTAAATACGAGCAGTACTTC; cdr3_aa: CASSQVKYEQYF; clone_size: few; v_call: TRBV3-1; d_call: .; j_call: TRBJ2-7
cdr3_nt: TGTGCCAGCTCACCAGAAACGGAGCAGTACTTC; cdr3_aa: CASSPETEQYF; clone_size: many; v_call: TRBV18; d_call: .; j_call: TRBJ2-7
cdr3_nt: TGTGCCAGCAGCTTTAGAGACTCAGATACGCAGTATTTT; cdr3_aa: CASSFRDSDTQYF; clone_size: .; v_call: TRBV5-6; d_call: .; j_call: TRBJ2-3
cdr3_nt: TGTGCCAGTACTCCCACTCCGGGGGTTGGGCAGTTCTTC; cdr3_aa: CASTPTPGVGQFF; clone_size: .; v_call: TRBV28; d_call: .; j_call: TRBJ2-1
cdr3_nt: .; cdr3_aa: CISVPELFCRGDEQYF; clone_size: .; v_call: TRBV7-5; d_call: .; j_call: TRBJ2-7
cdr3_nt: TGTGCCAGCAGTTTACCCGCAAGTCACTATGGCTACACCTTC; cdr3_aa: CASSLPASHYGYTF; clone_size: .; v_call: TRBV28; d_call: .; j_call: TRBJ1-2
cdr3_nt: TGTGCCAGCAGTCCATCGGGGGGGCTAGCGGTATCCTACGAGCAGTACTTC; cdr3_aa: CASSPSGGLAVSYEQYF; clone_size: .; v_call: TRBV27; d_call: TRBD2; j_call: TRBJ2-7
cdr3_nt: TGCAGCGGCCTATTAACAGGGAGCGGGACCCAGTACTTC; cdr3_aa: CSGLLTGSGTQYF; clone_size: .; v_call: TRBV29-1; d_call: .; j_call: TRBJ2-5
cdr3_nt: TGTGCCAGCAAGCGACTAGCGGGAGTGACCCACGAGCAGTACTTC; cdr3_aa: CASKRLAGVTHEQYF; clone_size: .; v_call: TRBV28; d_call: TRBD2; j_call: TRBJ2-7
cdr3_nt: TGTGCCAGCAGCTTGGCCGGTGGCAGGGACTACGAGCAGTACTTC; cdr3_aa: CASSLAGGRDYEQYF; clone_size: few; v_call: TRBV5-5; d_call: .; j_call: TRBJ2-7
cdr3_nt: TGTGCCAGCAGTTTTCTTAGCGGTCAAGAGACCCAGTACTTC; cdr3_aa: CASSFLSGQETQYF; clone_size: few; v_call: TRBV27; d_call: .; j_call: TRBJ2-5
cdr3_nt: TGTGCCAGCAGCGGACAGGCGAACACCGGGGAGCTGTTTTTT; cdr3_aa: CASSGQANTGELFF; clone_size: few; v_call: TRBV12-3/TRBV12-4; d_call: TRBD1; j_call: TRBJ2-2
cdr3_nt: TGTGCCAGCAGCAGAACACCTACAGGGCTCAGCTCCTACAATGAGCAGTTCTTC; cdr3_aa: CASSRTPTGLSSYNEQFF; clone_size: .; v_call: TRBV9; d_call: .; j_call: TRBJ2-1
cdr3_nt: TGTGCTAGCAGCGCGGGGGCGGAGCGGGTGGAGACCCAGTACTTC; cdr3_aa: CASSAGAERVETQYF; clone_size: few; v_call: TRBV7-7; d_call: .; j_call: TRBJ2-5
cdr3_nt: TGTGCCAGCAGCTACGCCTTGAACACTGAAGCTTTCTTT; cdr3_aa: CASSYALNTEAFF; clone_size: few; v_call: TRBV14; d_call: .; j_call: TRBJ1-1
cdr3_nt: TGTGCCAGCAGCTTAGGGACTAGCGTGGGCACCGGGGAGCTGTTTTTT; cdr3_aa: CASSLGTSVGTGELFF; clone_size: .; v_call: TRBV7-6; d_call: TRBD2; j_call: TRBJ2-2
cdr3_nt: TGTGCCAGCGGGGACTTGAACACCGGGGAGCTGTTTTTT; cdr3_aa: CASGDLNTGELFF; clone_size: .; v_call: TRBV14; d_call: .; j_call: TRBJ2-2
cdr3_nt: TGTGCCAGCAGTTACCCCAGTACAAGGGTAGGGGTCACCGGGGAGCTGTTTTTT; cdr3_aa: CASSYPSTRVGVTGELFF; clone_size: many; v_call: TRBV6-5; d_call: .; j_call: TRBJ2-2
cdr3_nt: TGTGCCTGGAGTGTAGGGGGTTCTGGCTACGAGCAGTACTTC; cdr3_aa: CAWSVGGSGYEQYF; clone_size: .; v_call: TRBV30; d_call: .; j_call: TRBJ2-7
cdr3_nt: TGCGCCAGCAGCCGCGACGGGTACTACGAGCAGTACTTC; cdr3_aa: CASSRDGYYEQYF; clone_size: .; v_call: TRBV5-1; d_call: .; j_call: TRBJ2-7
cdr3_nt: TGTGCCAGCAGCGACTCAGGGGGTCAGCCCCAGCATTTT; cdr3_aa: CASSDSGGQPQHF; clone_size: few; v_call: TRBV6-1; d_call: TRBD1; j_call: TRBJ1-5
cdr3_nt: TGTGCCAGCAGCTTAGAGGGTTCTATGAACACTGAAGCTTTCTTT; cdr3_aa: CASSLEGSMNTEAFF; clone_size: many; v_call: TRBV7-6; d_call: .; j_call: TRBJ1-1
cdr3_nt: TGCAGTGCTAGCGAGGGGGGAATCAATCAGCCCCAGCATTTT; cdr3_aa: CSASEGGINQPQHF; clone_size: many; v_call: TRBV20-1; d_call: .; j_call: TRBJ1-5
cdr3_nt: TGTGCCAGCAGTCAATGGACCGCCGCCGGGACGTTATCCTACGAGCAGTACTTC; cdr3_aa: CASSQWTAAGTLSYEQYF; clone_size: many; v_call: TRBV7-8; d_call: .; j_call: TRBJ2-7
cdr3_nt: TGTGCCAGCCGGACAGATTCCTATGGCTACACCTTC; cdr3_aa: CASRTDSYGYTF; clone_size: .; v_call: TRBV28; d_call: .; j_call: TRBJ1-2
cdr3_nt: TGTGCCACCCGGGACCGTACGACCCAAGAGACCCAGTACTTC; cdr3_aa: CATRDRTTQETQYF; clone_size: many; v_call: TRBV27; d_call: .; j_call: TRBJ2-5
cdr3_nt: TGTGCCAGCAGTGCTGGGGCCGGGGAGCAGTACTTC; cdr3_aa: CASSAGAGEQYF; clone_size: few; v_call: TRBV27; d_call: .; j_call: TRBJ2-7
cdr3_nt: TGTGCCAGCAGTTTTTTCAACACTGAAGCTTTCTTT; cdr3_aa: CASSFFNTEAFF; clone_size: many; v_call: TRBV6-2/TRBV6-3; d_call: .; j_call: TRBJ1-1
cdr3_nt: TGCAGTGCTAGAGGGCCTATCGGTGAGCAGTTCTTC; cdr3_aa: CSARGPIGEQFF; clone_size: .; v_call: TRBV20-1; d_call: .; j_call: TRBJ2-1
cdr3_nt: TGTGCCAGCTCACCGGAGAGACAGGGTGCCGGGGAGCTGTTTTTT; cdr3_aa: CASSPERQGAGELFF; clone_size: .; v_call: TRBV18; d_call: TRBD1; j_call: TRBJ2-2
cdr3_nt: TGTGCCAGCAGCTTGACTTCCCTTTACCAAGCTTGGCGCCTAGAGGCTGGGGCCAACGTCCTGACTTTC; cdr3_aa: CASSLTSLYQAWRLEAGANVLTF; clone_size: many; v_call: TRBV5-6; d_call: .; j_call: TRBJ2-6